One and the same sample provided the 30 T cell receptor beta chains below, sequenced in a study of blood T cell repertoires in COVID-19. Assay used: immunoSEQ multiplex PCR; TCRdb lists only in-frame clones, some missing. This sample has about 400,000 clones, with just under 90% found just once. Sequencing was carried out using PBMCs or T cells enriched from blood (not recorded which). The receptors shown here come from a woman in her 30s who had recovered from COVID-19.

The chain links TRBV4-2 to TRBJ1-3, with TRBD1 as a possible D gene (6 bases). V was shortened by 2 bases and J by 3 bases, with 17 bases between the two germline ends. CDR3 length: 17 residues. Germline CDR1 LGHNA, CDR2 YNFKEQ. CDR3 DNA: TGTGCCAGCAGCCAAACGCCTGGCAGGGGCCGTGGAAACACCATATATTTT. It encodes CASSQTPGRGRGNTIYF.

The V and J genes are TRBV4-1 and TRBJ1-5; 7 nucleotides align to TRBD1. V lost 0 bases and J lost 5; bases outside the gene matches: 7. This CDR3 is 16 amino acids long. The germline V gene has CDR1 MGHRA and CDR2 YSYEKL. The CDR3 protein is CASSQEPGQRYQPQHF. CDR3 nucleotide sequence: TGCGCCAGCAGCCAAGAGCCGGGACAGAGATATCAGCCCCAGCATTTT.

The rearrangement uses TRBV6-2 or TRBV6-3 and TRBJ2-7, with D unresolved. With 5 bases removed from V and 7 bases from J, the gap between germline ends came to 9 bases. Germline V gene sequence: CDR1 MNHEY, CDR2 SVGEGT. The CDR3 sequence is 11 residues long. The DNA of the CDR3 is TGTGCCAGCAGTCTCCCCCGGGAGCAGTACTTC. Its protein product is CASSLPREQYF.

The CDR3 here is CASSLDLGLQETQYF. The CDR3 DNA is TGTGCCAGCAGCTTGGATCTAGGACTCCAAGAGACCCAGTACTTC. The gene calls are TRBV5-4 and TRBJ2-5; tentative D call: TRBD2 (5 bases). Trimming left V 0 bases short and J 1 base short, with 10 bases between. Germline CDR1 and CDR2: SGHNT and YYREEE (reference sequence). This CDR3 is built from 15 residues. Based on the CDR3 plus reference TRBV5-4 and TRBJ2-5, the full variable domain is ETGVTQSPTHLIKTRGQQVTLRCSSQSGHNTVSWYQQALGQGPQFIFQYYREEENGRGNFPPRFSGLQFPNYSSELNVNALELDDSALYLCASSLDLGLQETQYFGPGTRLLVL.

The chain combines TRBV20-1 with TRBJ2-1; D unresolved. The germline gives CDR1 DFQATT, CDR2 SNEGSKA (reference sequence). Trimming removed 3 bases from V and 0 bases from J, with 12 bases in between. The length of the CDR3 is 15 residues. CDR3: CSASTQADSYNEQFF. CDR3 DNA sequence: TGCAGTGCTAGTACCCAGGCAGACTCCTACAATGAGCAGTTCTTC.

The V call is TRBV19, the J call TRBJ1-5; D is perhaps TRBD1 (5 bases). CDR3 size: 12 residues. In germline, CDR1 is LNHDA, CDR2 SQIVND (reference sequence). The V and J ends lost 7 bases and 7 bases respectively, with 11 bases between them. The CDR3 sequence: CASKGDRQPQHF. The DNA for the CDR3 is TGTGCCAGTAAAGGAGACAGACAGCCCCAGCATTTT.

J is TRBJ1-2 and V is TRBV9; D not certain. Between the trimmed V and J ends, which lost 0 bases and 8 bases, there was a span of 20 bases. CDR3 length: 16 amino acids. Per the germline V gene, CDR1 is SGDLS and CDR2 is YYNGEE. The CDR3 DNA reads TGTGCCAGCAGCGTAGTGGCGACAAGACTACGGCAGGGCTACACCTTC. Its translation is CASSVVATRLRQGYTF. The whole variable domain, filled in from reference TRBV9 and TRBJ1-2, reads DSGVTQTPKHLITATGQRVTLRCSPRSGDLSVYWYQQSLDQGLQFLIQYYNGEERAKGNILERFSAQQFPDLHSELNLSSLELGDSALYFCASSVVATRLRQGYTFGSGTRLTVV.

V gene TRBV4-3 combines with J gene TRBJ2-7, with D perhaps matching TRBD2 (5 bases). The CDR3 runs to 16 residues. V dropped 1 base and J dropped 0 bases, with 13 bases sitting between them. Germline CDR1 is LGHNA and CDR2 is YSLEER. CDR3: CASSQAPGGSSYEQYF. For the CDR3, the DNA is TGCGCCAGCAGCCAAGCCCCCGGTGGGAGCTCCTACGAGCAGTACTTC.

This chain's CDR3 is CASSLGPTGGNQPQHF. The CDR3, as DNA: TGCGCCAGCAGCTTGGGACCGACAGGGGGCAATCAGCCCCAGCATTTT. V gene TRBV5-1 combines with J gene TRBJ1-5; the match to TRBD1 covers 8 bases. CDR3 length: 16 amino acids. V shed 0 bases, J shed 2 bases, and the junction held 4 bases outside the gene matches. CDR1 SGHRS and CDR2 YFSETQ come from the germline V gene.

The rearrangement uses TRBV6-4 and TRBJ2-3; 7 positions agree with TRBD2. With 2 bases clipped from V and 1 base from J, the junction kept 0 bases outside the gene matches. The germline gives CDR1 MRHNA, CDR2 SNTAGT. CDR3 length: 14 residues. The CDR3 sequence: CASSDGGGTDTQYF. In DNA, the CDR3 is TGTGCCAGCAGTGACGGGGGGGGCACAGATACGCAGTATTTT.

V usage is TRBV15 and J usage is TRBJ1-1; TRBD1 matches at 7 bases. J gave up 0 bases and V 0 bases, and 10 bases lay outside the gene matches. The CDR3 extends over 18 amino acids. The germline V gene encodes CDR1 LNHNV and CDR2 YYDKDF (reference sequence). The CDR3 here is CATSRDFSGGGLNTEAFF. CDR3 DNA sequence: TGTGCCACCAGCAGAGATTTTTCGGGAGGGGGCCTGAACACTGAAGCTTTCTTT.

The V gene is TRBV29-1, the J gene TRBJ1-2; D is perhaps TRBD1 (6 bases). The CDR3 is 14 amino acids. With 3 bases removed from V and 3 bases from J, the gap between germline ends came to 14 bases. Germline lookup yields CDR1 SQVTM and CDR2 ANQGSEA. CDR3 sequence reads: CSVDNRESDYGYTF. The CDR3 DNA reads as TGCAGCGTTGATAACAGGGAATCAGACTATGGCTACACCTTC.

This chain links TRBV5-4 with TRBJ1-4, with 9 bases identical to TRBD1. CDR1 and CDR2 from the germline V gene are SGHNT and YYREEE (reference sequence). Unmatched junction bases numbered 11, after V lost 3 bases and J lost 5 bases. The CDR3 consists of 17 residues. The CDR3 DNA sequence: TGTGCCAGCAGCTCCCGACAGGGGGTGTGGGGGAATGAAAAACTGTTTTTT. It yields the protein CASSSRQGVWGNEKLFF.

This rearrangement joins TRBV30 to TRBJ2-7; TRBD1 agrees at 7 bases. CDR1 and CDR2 from the germline V gene are GTSNPN and SVGIG (reference sequence). The V gene end was trimmed by 5 bases and the J gene end by 4 bases; junction bases not matched to a gene: 14. This CDR3 is built from 15 residues. CDR3 nucleotides: TGTGCCTGGGCTCGGGACAGCCCTACGTGGTACGAGCAGTACTTC. Translating it yields CAWARDSPTWYEQYF.

V is TRBV27 and J is TRBJ1-5, with unresolved D. V was cut by 6 bases and J by 6 bases, with 9 bases left in between. The CDR3 has 12 residues. Germline V CDR1 and CDR2: MNHEY, SMNVEV (reference sequence). The CDR3 sequence is CASRGRRQPQHF. CDR3 sequence (DNA): TGTGCCAGCAGAGGGAGGCGTCAGCCCCAGCATTTT.

The chain carries TRBV29-1 and TRBJ2-7, with TRBD1 as a possible D gene (6 bases). Per germline, CDR1 SQVTM and CDR2 ANQGSEA. The CDR3 totals 14 residues. Trimming cost V 4 bases and J 4 bases, with 17 bases left between them. The CDR3 DNA reads as TGCAGCGTTGCAGGGGCCGCAGATAAATACGAGCAGTACTTC. It translates to CSVAGAADKYEQYF.

This chain links TRBV10-1 with TRBJ2-7; a weak D match, TRBD2 (6 bases). V lost 4 bases and J lost 3, with 10 bases in between. Germline assignment: CDR1 WNHNN and CDR2 SYGVQD (reference sequence). This CDR3 contains 13 residues. The CDR3 DNA reads TGCGCCAGCAGTGCTGGCGGGAACTACGAGCAGTACTTC. Protein: CASSAGGNYEQYF.

The chain has TRBV30 and TRBJ1-5; TRBD1 matches 9 bases. V lost 3 bases, J lost 3 bases, and 3 bases stayed unmatched. CDR3 length: 14 residues. Per germline, CDR1 GTSNPN and CDR2 SVGIG (reference sequence). For the CDR3, the DNA is TGTGCCTGGAGAGGGACAGGGCTCAATCAGCCCCAGCATTTT. The encoded protein is CAWRGTGLNQPQHF.

The V and J genes are TRBV19 and TRBJ1-2; 9 bases fit TRBD1. The CDR3 sequence is 16 residues long. Germline CDR1 reads LNHDA; CDR2 reads SQIVND (reference sequence). The J segment lost 2 bases and the V segment lost 1 base, leaving 5 bases of the junction unmatched. The CDR3 sequence is CASSIGGQGVNYGYTF. The CDR3 nucleotides read TGTGCCAGTAGTATAGGGGGACAGGGAGTAAACTATGGCTACACCTTC.

V is TRBV6-2 or TRBV6-3 and J is TRBJ2-5; 8 bases agree with TRBD1. Germline-derived CDR1 and CDR2 are MNHEY and SVGEGT. V trimming: 5 bases; J trimming: 5 bases; junction bases outside the gene matches: 7. The CDR3 covers 14 residues. The chain's CDR3 is CASSPRGRGETQYF. The CDR3 DNA follows: TGTGCCAGCAGTCCCAGGGGGCGCGGGGAGACCCAGTACTTC.

This clone occurred once. This sequence joins TRBV29-1 and TRBJ1-1, with a possible D match to TRBD1 (5 bases). Germline V gene sequence: CDR1 SQVTM, CDR2 ANQGSEA. The CDR3 is made up of 13 amino acids. V was trimmed by 4 bases and J by 1 base, leaving 10 bases between them. CDR3 protein: CSVAGRANTEAFF. Written as DNA, the CDR3 is TGCAGCGTTGCCGGCAGGGCGAACACTGAAGCTTTCTTT.

This clone has just one count. The rearrangement uses TRBV19 and TRBJ2-2; no firm D call. Germline V gives CDR1 LNHDA, CDR2 SQIVND (reference sequence). The V end lost 7 bases, the J end lost 3 bases, and 15 bases lay between the germline ends. The CDR3 is 15 residues long. The CDR3 DNA sequence: TGTGCCAGTAACGAGAGCCCGTTCTACACCGGGGAGCTGTTTTTT. Amino acids: CASNESPFYTGELFF.

The chain is built from TRBV5-6 and TRBJ2-4, with 11 bases that match TRBD2. Trimming at V came to 3 bases and at J to 0 bases, leaving 11 bases not matched to a gene. CDR3 size: 19 residues. Germline-derived CDR1 and CDR2 are SGHDT and YYEEEE. CDR3 DNA: TGTGCCAGCAGCTCCCCGGGACTAGCGGACGTACTAGCCAAAAACATTCAGTACTTC. Translated: CASSSPGLADVLAKNIQYF. Drawing the rest from reference TRBV5-6 and TRBJ2-4, the complete variable domain is DAGVTQSPTHLIKTRGQQVTLRCSPKSGHDTVSWYQQALGQGPQFIFQYYEEEERQRGNFPDRFSGHQFPNYSSELNVNALLLGDSALYLCASSSPGLADVLAKNIQYFGAGTRLSVL.

This sequence joins TRBV2 and TRBJ1-3; no clear D. Germline lookup yields CDR1 SNHLY and CDR2 FYNNEI. The CDR3 totals 13 residues. The ends were cut back, 8 bases at V and 0 bases at J, with 8 bases in the middle. The CDR3 spells CASVVFSGNTIYF. CDR3 DNA sequence: TGTGCCAGCGTAGTCTTCTCTGGAAACACCATATATTTT.

This chain joins TRBV18 and TRBJ1-2; 7 bases line up with TRBD1. The ends lost 5 bases at V and 8 bases at J; junction bases unmatched: 11. CDR3 length: 14 amino acids. In germline, CDR1 is KGHSH, CDR2 LQKENI. The CDR3 coding sequence is TGTGCCAGCTCAGCGACCGGGACAGAAAGGGGCTACACCTTC. Protein: CASSATGTERGYTF.

With respect to this clone: Other DNA sequences in the sample encode the same CDR3. The V and J genes are TRBV7-6 and TRBJ1-5, with 7 bases matching TRBD1. Per germline, CDR1 SGHVS and CDR2 FNYEAQ. V shed 5 bases, J shed 5 bases, and the junction held 3 bases outside the gene matches. The CDR3 has 13 residues. The CDR3 bases are TGTGCCAGCAGCCTAGACAGGGATCAGCCCCAGCATTTT. Its translation: CASSLDRDQPQHF.

The rearrangement joins TRBV2 to TRBJ1-6; 9 nucleotides line up with TRBD1. The CDR3 has 16 residues. V lost 8 bases and J lost 6; bases outside the gene matches: 11. CDR1 and CDR2 from the germline V gene are SNHLY and FYNNEI. CDR3 DNA: TGTGCCAGCCGGGACAGGGCAATAAAGGTTAATTCACCCCTCCACTTT. As protein: CASRDRAIKVNSPLHF.

This clone was recorded once. The rearrangement joins TRBV10-3 to TRBJ1-2; D unresolved. Trimming cost V 3 bases and J 0 bases, with 11 bases left between them. The CDR3 length is 15 residues. Germline V gene data show CDR1 as ENHRY and CDR2 as SYGVKD. This CDR3 reads CAISDGPPANYGYTF. The CDR3 nucleotides are TGTGCCATCAGTGATGGTCCTCCGGCTAACTATGGCTACACCTTC.

V and J are TRBV19 and TRBJ2-7; D is perhaps TRBD2 (6 bases). CDR3 length equals 12 residues. CDR1 and CDR2 from the germline V gene are LNHDA and SQIVND (reference sequence). V lost 3 bases to trimming and J lost 6 bases, with 9 bases between them. The CDR3 DNA follows: TGTGCCAGTAGTATTCTGGGGGGCGAGCAGTACTTC. This sequence encodes CASSILGGEQYF.

This chain's CDR3 is CASSRDRGSLQEQFF. CDR3 nucleotide sequence: TGTGCCAGCAGCCGGGACAGGGGCTCGCTTCAAGAGCAGTTCTTC. V usage is TRBV11-3 and J usage is TRBJ2-1; TRBD1 agrees at 10 bases. Trimming cost V 5 bases and J 10 bases; bases outside gene matches: 11. The CDR3 consists of 15 residues. Germline V gene lookup returns CDR1 SGHNT and CDR2 YENEEA.